Below, 10 T cell receptor beta chains from the same sample are listed, as sequenced in a study of multiple sclerosis patients with progressive multifocal leukoencephalopathy. Time point specified: time of PML onset. The table came from immunoSEQ multiplex PCR; TCRdb's copy has only in-frame clones and leaves some out. Among about 31,000 clones listed, 87% were seen once. This specimen was PBMCs, taken from a patient treated with natalizumab. All receptors derive from a woman in her forties with progressive multifocal leukoencephalopathy.

In this sample, this clone turned up once. V gene TRBV11-3 combines with J gene TRBJ2-1, with 7 bases aligning to TRBD2. CDR1 and CDR2 (germline): SGHNT, YENEEA. After removal of 2 bases from V and 7 bases from J, the junction contained 8 bases not matched to a gene. The CDR3 has 15 residues. The CDR3 nucleotides are TGTGCCAGCAGCTTAAGGACTAGTTCTGGTAATGAGCAGTTCTTC. Translated: CASSLRTSSGNEQFF.

The chain combines TRBV7-3 with TRBJ2-1; the D is unclear. The germline V and J ends were trimmed by 4 bases and 3 bases, with 10 bases remaining between them. This CDR3 contains 14 residues. In germline, CDR1 is SGHTA, CDR2 FQGTGA. As DNA, the CDR3 is TGTGCCAGCAGCTCAGCCGCGGACTACAATGAGCAGTTCTTC. It specifies CASSSAADYNEQFF. Combining the CDR3 with reference TRBV7-3 and TRBJ2-1 gives the whole variable domain GAGVSQTPSNKVTEKGKYVELRCDPISGHTALYWYRQSLGQGPEFLIYFQGTGAADDSGLPNDRFFAVRPEGSVSTLKIQRTERGDSAVYLCASSSAADYNEQFFGPGTRLTVL.

This sequence joins TRBV13 and TRBJ1-6, with 11 bases matching TRBD1. The V segment lost 1 base and the J segment 4 bases; nucleotides outside the gene matches: 3. Germline V CDR1 and CDR2: PRHDT, FYEKMQ (reference sequence). CDR3 size: 17 residues. CDR3 DNA sequence: TGTGCCAGCAGCTTAGACCGGGACAGGGGGTATAATTCACCCCTCCACTTT. This gives the protein CASSLDRDRGYNSPLHF.

DNA of the CDR3: TGTGCCAGCAGCTTCGACCTTTTGCGGGAGGGCGGTTACGAGCAGTACTTC. It yields the protein CASSFDLLREGGYEQYF. This sequence joins TRBV7-2 and TRBJ2-7; 9 bases are shared with TRBD2. With 3 bases clipped from V and 4 bases from J, the junction kept 13 bases outside the gene matches. The CDR3 loop spans 17 amino acids. In germline, CDR1 is SGHTA, CDR2 FQGNSA.

This clone was seen just once. The chain uses TRBV9 and TRBJ2-7; D not resolved. The CDR3 length is 14 residues. The V end was cut by 1 base, the J end by 0 bases, with 8 bases between. Germline CDR1 is SGDLS and CDR2 is YYNGEE. The CDR3 here is CASSVSPGSYEQYF. The DNA for the CDR3 is TGTGCCAGCAGCGTATCTCCCGGCTCCTACGAGCAGTACTTC.

The rearrangement links TRBV30 to TRBJ1-1; a possible D gene is TRBD1 (6 bases). From germline, CDR1 is GTSNPN and CDR2 SVGIG (reference sequence). The V and J ends lost 5 bases and 1 base respectively, with 11 bases between them. This CDR3 comprises 13 residues. The CDR3 DNA is TGTGCCTGGGGGGACAAACCGAACACTGAAGCTTTCTTT. Amino acid sequence: CAWGDKPNTEAFF.

This chain connects TRBV7-2 to TRBJ2-7; 9 bases agree with TRBD2. CDR3 length: 14 residues. V lost 5 bases to trimming and J lost 4 bases; unmatched junction nucleotides: 6. Germline V lookup: CDR1 SGHTA, CDR2 FQGNSA. CDR3 region: CASSRAGGSYEQYF. The CDR3, as DNA: TGTGCCAGCAGCCGTGCGGGGGGGTCGTACGAGCAGTACTTC. Based on the CDR3 plus reference TRBV7-2 and TRBJ2-7, the full variable domain is GAGVSQSPSNKVTEKGKDVELRCDPISGHTALYWYRQSLGQGLEFLIYFQGNSAPDKSGLPSDRFSAERTGGSVSTLTIQRTQQEDSAVYLCASSRAGGSYEQYFGPGTRLTVT.

V gene TRBV7-2 combines with J gene TRBJ1-2, with D tentatively TRBD1 (5 bases). The germline gives CDR1 SGHTA, CDR2 FQGNSA. This CDR3 is built from 13 residues. Trimming removed 6 bases from V and 3 bases from J, with 11 bases in between. CDR3 bases: TGTGCCAGCAGTATCGGGACGGACTATGGCTACACCTTC. Its translation: CASSIGTDYGYTF.

With regard to this clone: At one end the junction does not follow the germline gene, possibly because of a read error. The chain links TRBV4-3 to TRBJ1-1; D is unresolved. The CDR3 has 13 residues. The germline gives CDR1 LGHNA, CDR2 YSLEER. The DNA for the CDR3 is TGCGCCAGCGGCCAAGGTCACGCGGCTGCCGCTTTCTTT. It is translated as CASGQGHAAAAFF.

The chain is built from TRBV4-1 and TRBJ2-7; D could derive from TRBD1 or TRBD2 (5 bases each). V lost 0 bases to trimming and J lost 6 bases, with 21 bases between them. CDR1 is MGHRA and CDR2 is YSYEKL in the germline V gene. The CDR3 length is 17 residues. The CDR3 DNA sequence: TGCGCCAGCAGCCAAGAAACATTCGGGGCCCGAAGTGGCGAGCAGTACTTC. Amino acid sequence: CASSQETFGARSGEQYF.